This TCR beta chain is from a study of response to subunit inactivated influenza vaccine. This clonotype was detected ten times or more. The antigen remains undetermined. TCRdb reanalysed the RT-PCR reads using MiXCR and keeps one entry per CDR3 protein. The sample includes roughly 550,000 distinct CDR3 sequences, around 21% of them seen just once. The study's findings and limits: Authors suggested each seasonal influenza vaccination recruits few new T cells.

The CDR3 consists of 12 residues. V lost 3 bases, J lost 8 bases, and 9 bases lay in between. In addition, the sample was reused for a study of T cells expressing NK-cell markers. Per that study: It was by 5'RACE template switching with UMIs that TCR beta cDNA was made.

The source material was CD4+ T cells sorted from PBMCs, sampled roughly 12 days after vaccination. This clonotype was sampled from a man in his fifties who received an inactivated influenza vaccine. V gene TRBV12-3 or TRBV12-4 combines with J gene TRBJ2-3; D ambiguous. CDR3 in DNA: TGTGCCAGCAGTTTGGGATCTGGTACGCAGTATTTT. As protein: CASSLGSGTQYF.